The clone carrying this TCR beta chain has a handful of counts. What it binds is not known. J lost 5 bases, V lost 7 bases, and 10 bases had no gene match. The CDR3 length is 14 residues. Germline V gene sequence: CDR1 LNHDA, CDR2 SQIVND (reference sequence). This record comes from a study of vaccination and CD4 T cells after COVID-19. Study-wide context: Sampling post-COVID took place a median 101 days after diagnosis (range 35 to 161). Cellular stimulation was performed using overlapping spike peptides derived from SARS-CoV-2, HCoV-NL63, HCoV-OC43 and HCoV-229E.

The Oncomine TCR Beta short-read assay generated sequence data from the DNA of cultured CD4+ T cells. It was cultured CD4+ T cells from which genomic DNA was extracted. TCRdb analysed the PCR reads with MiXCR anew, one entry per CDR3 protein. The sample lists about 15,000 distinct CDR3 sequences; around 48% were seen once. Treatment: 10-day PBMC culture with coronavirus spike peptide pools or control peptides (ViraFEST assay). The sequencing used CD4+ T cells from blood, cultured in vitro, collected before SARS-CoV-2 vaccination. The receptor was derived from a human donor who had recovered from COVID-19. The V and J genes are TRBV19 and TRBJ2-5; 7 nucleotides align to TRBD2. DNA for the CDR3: TGTGCCAGTATGTCTCGAGGGACTATGGAGACCCAGTACTTC. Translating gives CASMSRGTMETQYF. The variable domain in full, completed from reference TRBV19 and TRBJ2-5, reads DGGITQSPKYLFRKEGQNVTLSCEQNLNHDAMYWYRQDPGQGLRLIYYSQIVNDFQKGDIAEGYSVSREKKESFPLTVTSAQKNPTAFYLCASMSRGTMETQYFGPGTRLLVL.